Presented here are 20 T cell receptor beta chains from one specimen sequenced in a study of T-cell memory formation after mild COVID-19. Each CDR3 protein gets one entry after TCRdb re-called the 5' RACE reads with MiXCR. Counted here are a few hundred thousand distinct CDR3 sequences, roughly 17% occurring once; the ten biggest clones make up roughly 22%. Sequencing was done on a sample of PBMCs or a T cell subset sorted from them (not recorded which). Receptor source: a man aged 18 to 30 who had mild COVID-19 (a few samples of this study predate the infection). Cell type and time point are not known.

Here the CDR3 reads CSAGGGEDTDTQYF. As DNA, the CDR3 is TGCAGTGCTGGGGGTGGGGAAGACACAGATACGCAGTATTTT. V gene TRBV20-1 combines with J gene TRBJ2-3; possibly TRBD1 or TRBD2 for D (5 bases each). CDR1 is DFQATT, CDR2 SNEGSKA, per germline (reference sequence). The CDR3 consists of 14 residues. Trimming cost V 5 bases and J 2 bases, with 14 bases left between them.

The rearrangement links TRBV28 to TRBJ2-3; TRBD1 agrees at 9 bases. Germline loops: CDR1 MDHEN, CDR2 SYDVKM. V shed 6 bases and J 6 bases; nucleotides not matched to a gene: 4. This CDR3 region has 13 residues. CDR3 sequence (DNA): TGTGCCAGCAGAACAGGGGGCCCCGATACGCAGTATTTT. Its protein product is CASRTGGPDTQYF.

The CDR3 spells CASSLGDRGTETQYF. The CDR3 region has the DNA TGTGCCAGCAGTTTAGGGGACAGGGGCACGGAGACCCAGTACTTC. V is TRBV12-3 or TRBV12-4 and J is TRBJ2-5, with 10 bases aligning to TRBD1. CDR3 size: 15 residues. V shed 1 base and J 5 bases; nucleotides not matched to a gene: 4.

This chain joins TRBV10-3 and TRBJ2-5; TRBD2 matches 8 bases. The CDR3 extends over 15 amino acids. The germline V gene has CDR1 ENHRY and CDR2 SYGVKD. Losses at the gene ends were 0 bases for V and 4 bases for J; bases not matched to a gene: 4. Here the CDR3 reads CAISESQRGRETQYF. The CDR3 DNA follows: TGTGCCATCAGTGAGTCCCAGCGGGGGAGAGAGACCCAGTACTTC.

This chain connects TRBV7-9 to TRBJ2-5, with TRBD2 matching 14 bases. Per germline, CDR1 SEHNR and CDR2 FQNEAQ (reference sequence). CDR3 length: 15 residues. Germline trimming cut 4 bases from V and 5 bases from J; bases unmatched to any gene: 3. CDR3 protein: CASSSGLAGVETQYF. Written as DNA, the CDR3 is TGTGCCAGCAGCTCGGGACTAGCGGGAGTGGAGACCCAGTACTTC.

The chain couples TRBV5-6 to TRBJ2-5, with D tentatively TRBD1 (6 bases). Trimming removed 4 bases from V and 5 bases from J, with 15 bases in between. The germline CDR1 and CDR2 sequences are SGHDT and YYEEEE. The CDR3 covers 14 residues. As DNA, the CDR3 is TGTGCCAGCAGCGTCACAGGGACGCTGGAGACCCAGTACTTC. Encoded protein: CASSVTGTLETQYF.

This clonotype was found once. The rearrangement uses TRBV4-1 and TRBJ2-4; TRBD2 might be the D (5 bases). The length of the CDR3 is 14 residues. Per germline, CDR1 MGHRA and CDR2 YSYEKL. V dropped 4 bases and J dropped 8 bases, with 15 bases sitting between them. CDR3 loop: CASSPPGVMHIQYF. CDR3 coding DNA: TGCGCCAGCAGCCCGCCCGGGGTCATGCACATTCAGTACTTC.

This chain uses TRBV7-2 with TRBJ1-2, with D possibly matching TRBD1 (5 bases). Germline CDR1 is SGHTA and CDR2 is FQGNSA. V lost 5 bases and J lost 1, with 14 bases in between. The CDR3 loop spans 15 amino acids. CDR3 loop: CASSLRRGSNYGYTF. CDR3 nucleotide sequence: TGTGCCAGCAGCCTAAGACGGGGCAGTAACTATGGCTACACCTTC. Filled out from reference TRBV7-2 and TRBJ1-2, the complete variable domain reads GAGVSQSPSNKVTEKGKDVELRCDPISGHTALYWYRQSLGQGLEFLIYFQGNSAPDKSGLPSDRFSAERTGGSVSTLTIQRTQQEDSAVYLCASSLRRGSNYGYTFGSGTRLTVV.

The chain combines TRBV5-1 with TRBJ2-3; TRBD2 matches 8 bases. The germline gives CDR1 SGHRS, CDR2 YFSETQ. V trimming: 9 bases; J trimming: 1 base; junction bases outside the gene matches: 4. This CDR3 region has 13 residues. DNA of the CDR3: TGCGCCACCAATAGCGGGGGCACAGATACGCAGTATTTT. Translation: CATNSGGTDTQYF.

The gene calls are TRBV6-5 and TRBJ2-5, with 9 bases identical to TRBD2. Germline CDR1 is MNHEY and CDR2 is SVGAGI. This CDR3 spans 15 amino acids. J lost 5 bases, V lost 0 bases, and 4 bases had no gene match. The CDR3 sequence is CASSYSSLAGETQYF. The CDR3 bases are TGTGCCAGCAGTTACTCGAGCCTAGCGGGGGAGACCCAGTACTTC.

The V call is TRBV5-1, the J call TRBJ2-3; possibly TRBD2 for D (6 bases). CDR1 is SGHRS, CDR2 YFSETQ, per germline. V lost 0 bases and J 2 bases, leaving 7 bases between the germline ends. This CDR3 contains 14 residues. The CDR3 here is CASSLGTTTDTQYF. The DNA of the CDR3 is TGCGCCAGCAGCTTGGGGACTACCACAGATACGCAGTATTTT.

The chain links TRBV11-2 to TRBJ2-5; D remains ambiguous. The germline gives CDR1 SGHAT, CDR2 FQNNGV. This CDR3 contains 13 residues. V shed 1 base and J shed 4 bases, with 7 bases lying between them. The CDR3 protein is CASSLVGVETQYF. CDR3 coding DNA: TGTGCCAGCAGCTTAGTTGGGGTAGAGACCCAGTACTTC.

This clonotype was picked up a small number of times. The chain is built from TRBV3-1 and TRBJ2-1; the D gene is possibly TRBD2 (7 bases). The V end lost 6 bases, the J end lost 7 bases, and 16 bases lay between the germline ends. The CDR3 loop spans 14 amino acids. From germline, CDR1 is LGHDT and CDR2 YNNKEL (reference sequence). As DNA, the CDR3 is TGTGCCAGCAGTCGTTACGGGGGGCCAAATGAGCAGTTCTTC. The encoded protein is CASSRYGGPNEQFF.

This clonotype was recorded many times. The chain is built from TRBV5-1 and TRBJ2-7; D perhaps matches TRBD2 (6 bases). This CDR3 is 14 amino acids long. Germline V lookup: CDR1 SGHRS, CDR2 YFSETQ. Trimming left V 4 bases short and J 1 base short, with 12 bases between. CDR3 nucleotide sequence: TGCGCCAGCAGCGTGGCGGGGCTGTCCTACGAGCAGTACTTC. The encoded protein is CASSVAGLSYEQYF.

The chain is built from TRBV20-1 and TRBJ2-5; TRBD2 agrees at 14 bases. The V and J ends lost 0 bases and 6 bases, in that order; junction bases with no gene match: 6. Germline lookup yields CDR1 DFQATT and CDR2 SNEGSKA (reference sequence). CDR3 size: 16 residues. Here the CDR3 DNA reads TGCAGTGCTAGAGATTGGACTAGCGGGGGGACCAAGACCCAGTACTTC. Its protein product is CSARDWTSGGTKTQYF.

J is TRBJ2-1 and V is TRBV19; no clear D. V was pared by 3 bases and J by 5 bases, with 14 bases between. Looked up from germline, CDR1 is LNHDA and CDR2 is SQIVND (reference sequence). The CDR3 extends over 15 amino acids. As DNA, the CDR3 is TGTGCCAGTAGTATTGAGGCCCCTTGGAACAATGAGCAGTTCTTC. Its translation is CASSIEAPWNNEQFF.

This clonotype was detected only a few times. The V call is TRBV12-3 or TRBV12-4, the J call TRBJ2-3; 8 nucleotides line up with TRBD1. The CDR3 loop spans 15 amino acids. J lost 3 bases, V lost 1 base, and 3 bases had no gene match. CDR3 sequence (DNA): TGTGCCAGCAGTTTAGATGGACAGGGAACAGATACGCAGTATTTT. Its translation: CASSLDGQGTDTQYF.

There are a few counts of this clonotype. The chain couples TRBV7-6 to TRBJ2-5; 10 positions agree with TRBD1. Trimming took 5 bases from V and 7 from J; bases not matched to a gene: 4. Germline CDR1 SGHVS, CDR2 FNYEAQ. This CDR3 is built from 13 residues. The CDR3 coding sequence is TGTGCCAGCAGCCTCGGACAGGGGGGGACCCAGTACTTC. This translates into CASSLGQGGTQYF.

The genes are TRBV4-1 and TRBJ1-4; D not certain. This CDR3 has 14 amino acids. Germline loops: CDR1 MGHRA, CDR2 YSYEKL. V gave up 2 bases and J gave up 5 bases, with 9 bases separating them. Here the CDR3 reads CASSQQVGNEKLFF. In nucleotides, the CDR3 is TGCGCCAGCAGCCAACAGGTGGGGAATGAAAAACTGTTTTTT.

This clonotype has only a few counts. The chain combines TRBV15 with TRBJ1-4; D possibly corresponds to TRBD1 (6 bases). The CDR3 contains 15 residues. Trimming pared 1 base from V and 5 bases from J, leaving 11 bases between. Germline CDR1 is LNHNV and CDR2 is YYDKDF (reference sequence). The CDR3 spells CATSRGSGVNEKLFF. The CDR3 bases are TGTGCCACCAGCAGAGGTTCAGGGGTAAATGAAAAACTGTTTTTT.